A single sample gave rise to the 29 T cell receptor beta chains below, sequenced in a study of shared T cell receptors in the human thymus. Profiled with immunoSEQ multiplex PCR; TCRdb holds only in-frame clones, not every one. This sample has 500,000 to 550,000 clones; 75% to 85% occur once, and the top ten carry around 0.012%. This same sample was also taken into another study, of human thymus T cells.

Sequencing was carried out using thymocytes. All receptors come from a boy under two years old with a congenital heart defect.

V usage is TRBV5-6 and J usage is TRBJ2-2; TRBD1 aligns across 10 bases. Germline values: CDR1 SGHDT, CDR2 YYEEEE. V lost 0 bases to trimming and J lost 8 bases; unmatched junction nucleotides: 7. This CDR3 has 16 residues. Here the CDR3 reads CASSLAGQGVSGELFF. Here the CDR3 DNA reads TGTGCCAGCAGCTTGGCAGGACAGGGGGTATCGGGGGAGCTGTTTTTT.

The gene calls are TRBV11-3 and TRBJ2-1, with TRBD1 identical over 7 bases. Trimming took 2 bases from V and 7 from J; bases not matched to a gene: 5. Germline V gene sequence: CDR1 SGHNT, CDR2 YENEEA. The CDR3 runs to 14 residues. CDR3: CASSLNPRGNEQFF. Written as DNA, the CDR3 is TGTGCCAGCAGCTTAAATCCCAGGGGGAATGAGCAGTTCTTC.

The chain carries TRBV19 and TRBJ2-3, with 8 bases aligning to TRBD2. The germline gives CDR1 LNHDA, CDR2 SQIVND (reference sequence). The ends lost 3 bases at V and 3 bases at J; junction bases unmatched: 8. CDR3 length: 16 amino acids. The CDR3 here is CASSIVGLVGTDTQYF. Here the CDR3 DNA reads TGTGCCAGTAGTATTGTGGGACTAGTAGGTACAGATACGCAGTATTTT. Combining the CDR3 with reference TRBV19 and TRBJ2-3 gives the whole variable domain DGGITQSPKYLFRKEGQNVTLSCEQNLNHDAMYWYRQDPGQGLRLIYYSQIVNDFQKGDIAEGYSVSREKKESFPLTVTSAQKNPTAFYLCASSIVGLVGTDTQYFGPGTRLTVL.

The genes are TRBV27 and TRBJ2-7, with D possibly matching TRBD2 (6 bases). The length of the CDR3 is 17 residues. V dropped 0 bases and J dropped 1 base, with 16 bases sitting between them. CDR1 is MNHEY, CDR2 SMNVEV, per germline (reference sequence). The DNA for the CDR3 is TGTGCCAGCAGTTTATCACGTGGGAGGACTTCTTCCTACGAGCAGTACTTC. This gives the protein CASSLSRGRTSSYEQYF.

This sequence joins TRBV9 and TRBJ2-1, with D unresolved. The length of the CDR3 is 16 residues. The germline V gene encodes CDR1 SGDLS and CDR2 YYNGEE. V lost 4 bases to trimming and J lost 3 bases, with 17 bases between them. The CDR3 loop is CASSPRDSPNYNEQFF. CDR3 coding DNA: TGTGCCAGCAGCCCTCGTGACTCACCGAACTACAATGAGCAGTTCTTC.

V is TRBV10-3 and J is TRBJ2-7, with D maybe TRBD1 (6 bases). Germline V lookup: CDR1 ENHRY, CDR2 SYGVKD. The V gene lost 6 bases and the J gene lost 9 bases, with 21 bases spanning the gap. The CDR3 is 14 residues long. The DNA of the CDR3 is TGTGCCATCAGGGGGACAACCTCCGAGGTTGGGCAGTACTTC. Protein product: CAIRGTTSEVGQYF.

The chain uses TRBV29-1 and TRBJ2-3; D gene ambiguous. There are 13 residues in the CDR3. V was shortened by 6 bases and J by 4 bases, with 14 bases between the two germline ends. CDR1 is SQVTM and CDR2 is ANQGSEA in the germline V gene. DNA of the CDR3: TGCAGCGTGGTCAAGTGGAGCGCAGATACGCAGTATTTT. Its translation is CSVVKWSADTQYF.

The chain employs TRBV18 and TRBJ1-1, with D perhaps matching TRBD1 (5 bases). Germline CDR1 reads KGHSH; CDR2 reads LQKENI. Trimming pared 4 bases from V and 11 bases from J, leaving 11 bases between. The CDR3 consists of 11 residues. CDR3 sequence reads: CASSLQDGAFF. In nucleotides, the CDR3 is TGTGCCAGCTCACTACAGGATGGGGCTTTCTTT.

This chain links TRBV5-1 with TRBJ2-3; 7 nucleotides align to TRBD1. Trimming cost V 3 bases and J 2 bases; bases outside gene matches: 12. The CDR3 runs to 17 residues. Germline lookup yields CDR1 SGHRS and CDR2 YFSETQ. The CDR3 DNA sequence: TGCGCCAGCAGCTACGAACCAGGGCAGGGGGTCACAGATACGCAGTATTTT. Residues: CASSYEPGQGVTDTQYF.

Here the CDR3 DNA reads TGTGCCAGCAGTTCCGGACAGGGTGTCTACGAGCAGTACTTC. Translation: CASSSGQGVYEQYF. This chain joins TRBV28 and TRBJ2-7; TRBD1 matches at 8 bases. This CDR3 comprises 14 residues. Unmatched junction bases numbered 5, after V lost 4 bases and J lost 3 bases. Looked up from germline, CDR1 is MDHEN and CDR2 is SYDVKM.

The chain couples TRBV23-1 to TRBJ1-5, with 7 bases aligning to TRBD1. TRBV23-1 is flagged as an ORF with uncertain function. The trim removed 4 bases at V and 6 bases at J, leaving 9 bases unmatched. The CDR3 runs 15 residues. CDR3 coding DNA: TGCGCCAGCAGTCGAGGGGGCAGGGTATTTCAGCCCCAGCATTTT. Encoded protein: CASSRGGRVFQPQHF.

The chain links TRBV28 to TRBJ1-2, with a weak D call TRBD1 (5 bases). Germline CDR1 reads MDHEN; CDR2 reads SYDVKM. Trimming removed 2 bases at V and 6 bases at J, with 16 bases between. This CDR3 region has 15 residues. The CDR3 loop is CASSLGRGSLHGYTF. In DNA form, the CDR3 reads TGTGCCAGCAGTTTAGGGAGGGGATCACTCCATGGCTACACCTTC.

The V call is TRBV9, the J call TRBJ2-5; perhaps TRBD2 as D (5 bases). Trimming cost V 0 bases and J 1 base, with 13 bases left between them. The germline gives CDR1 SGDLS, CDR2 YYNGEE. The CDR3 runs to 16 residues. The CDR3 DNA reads TGTGCCAGCAGCGTAGTGAGTGAGGGTATCCAAGAGACCCAGTACTTC. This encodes CASSVVSEGIQETQYF. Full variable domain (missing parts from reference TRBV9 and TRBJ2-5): DSGVTQTPKHLITATGQRVTLRCSPRSGDLSVYWYQQSLDQGLQFLIQYYNGEERAKGNILERFSAQQFPDLHSELNLSSLELGDSALYFCASSVVSEGIQETQYFGPGTRLLVL.

This CDR3 is CASSIDRENSNQPQHF. The CDR3 DNA reads TGTGCCAGTAGTATAGACAGGGAAAATAGCAATCAGCCCCAGCATTTT. The V gene is TRBV19, the J gene TRBJ1-5, with TRBD1 as a possible D gene (5 bases). Trimming shortened V by 0 bases and J by 0 bases, and 9 bases separated the two germline ends. Germline V gene data show CDR1 as LNHDA and CDR2 as SQIVND (reference sequence). The CDR3 spans 16 residues.

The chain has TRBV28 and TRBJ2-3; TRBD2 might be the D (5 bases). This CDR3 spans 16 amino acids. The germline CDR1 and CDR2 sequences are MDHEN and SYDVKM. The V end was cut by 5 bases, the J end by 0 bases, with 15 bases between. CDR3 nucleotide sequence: TGTGCCAGCAGTCCCAAGGAGCGGTCTAGCACAGATACGCAGTATTTT. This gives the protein CASSPKERSSTDTQYF.

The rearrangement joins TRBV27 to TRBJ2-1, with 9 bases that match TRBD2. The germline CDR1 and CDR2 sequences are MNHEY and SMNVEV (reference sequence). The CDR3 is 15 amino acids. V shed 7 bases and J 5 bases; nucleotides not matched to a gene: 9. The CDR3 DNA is TGTGCCAGCAATCCGGCGGGAGGGCCCGACAATGAGCAGTTCTTC. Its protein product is CASNPAGGPDNEQFF.

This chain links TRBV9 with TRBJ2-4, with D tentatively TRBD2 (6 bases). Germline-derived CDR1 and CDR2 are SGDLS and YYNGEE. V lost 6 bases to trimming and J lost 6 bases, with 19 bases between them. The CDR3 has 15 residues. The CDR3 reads CASTRWAGRRNIQYF. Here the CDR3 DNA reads TGTGCCAGCACCCGGTGGGCGGGAAGACGAAACATTCAGTACTTC.

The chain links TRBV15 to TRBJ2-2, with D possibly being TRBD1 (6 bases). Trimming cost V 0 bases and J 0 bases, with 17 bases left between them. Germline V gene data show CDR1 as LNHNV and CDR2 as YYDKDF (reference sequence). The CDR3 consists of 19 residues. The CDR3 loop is CATSREPPLDRPNTGELFF. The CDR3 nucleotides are TGTGCCACCAGCAGAGAGCCACCTCTGGACAGACCGAACACCGGGGAGCTGTTTTTT.

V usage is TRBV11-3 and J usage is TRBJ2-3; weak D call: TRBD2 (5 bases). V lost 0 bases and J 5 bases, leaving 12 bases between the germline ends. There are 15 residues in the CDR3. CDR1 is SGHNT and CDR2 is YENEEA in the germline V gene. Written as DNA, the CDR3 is TGTGCCAGCAGCTTAGAGGGAGACCGGGGAGATACGCAGTATTTT. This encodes CASSLEGDRGDTQYF.

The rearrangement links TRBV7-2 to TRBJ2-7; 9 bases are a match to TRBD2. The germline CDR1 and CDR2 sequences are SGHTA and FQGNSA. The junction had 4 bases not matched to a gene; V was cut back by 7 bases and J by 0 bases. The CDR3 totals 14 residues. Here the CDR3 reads CASTKAGGSYEQYF. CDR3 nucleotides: TGTGCCAGCACCAAAGCGGGGGGCTCCTACGAGCAGTACTTC. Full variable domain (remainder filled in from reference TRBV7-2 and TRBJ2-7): GAGVSQSPSNKVTEKGKDVELRCDPISGHTALYWYRQSLGQGLEFLIYFQGNSAPDKSGLPSDRFSAERTGGSVSTLTIQRTQQEDSAVYLCASTKAGGSYEQYFGPGTRLTVT.

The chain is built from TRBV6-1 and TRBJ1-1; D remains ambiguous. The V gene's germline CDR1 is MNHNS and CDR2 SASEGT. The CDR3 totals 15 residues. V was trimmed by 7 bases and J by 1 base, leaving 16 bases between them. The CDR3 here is CASTRFRSRNTEAFF. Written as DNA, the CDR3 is TGTGCCAGCACCCGATTCCGGTCGAGGAACACTGAAGCTTTCTTT.

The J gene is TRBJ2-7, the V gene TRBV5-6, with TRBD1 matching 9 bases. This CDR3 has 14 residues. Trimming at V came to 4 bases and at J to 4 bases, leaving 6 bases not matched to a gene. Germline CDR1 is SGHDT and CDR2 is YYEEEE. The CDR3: CASSTGQGRYEQYF. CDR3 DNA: TGTGCCAGCAGCACGGGACAGGGTAGATACGAGCAGTACTTC.

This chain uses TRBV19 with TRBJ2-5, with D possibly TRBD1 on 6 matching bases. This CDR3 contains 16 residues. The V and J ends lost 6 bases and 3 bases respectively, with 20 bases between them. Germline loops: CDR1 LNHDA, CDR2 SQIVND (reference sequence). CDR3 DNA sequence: TGTGCCAGTAGCCCAACCGCCGGGACACGTAAAGAGACCCAGTACTTC. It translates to CASSPTAGTRKETQYF.

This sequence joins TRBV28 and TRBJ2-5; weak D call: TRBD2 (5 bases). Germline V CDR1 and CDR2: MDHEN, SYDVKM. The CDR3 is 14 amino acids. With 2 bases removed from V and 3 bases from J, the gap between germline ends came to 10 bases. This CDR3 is CASSLASGKETQYF. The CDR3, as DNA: TGTGCCAGCAGTTTAGCTTCGGGGAAAGAGACCCAGTACTTC.

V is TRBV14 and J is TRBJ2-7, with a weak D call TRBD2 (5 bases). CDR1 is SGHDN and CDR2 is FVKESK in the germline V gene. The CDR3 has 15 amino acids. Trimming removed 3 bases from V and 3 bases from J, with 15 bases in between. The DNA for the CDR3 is TGTGCCAGCAGCCACGAGAACCGGGAATACTACGAGCAGTACTTC. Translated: CASSHENREYYEQYF.

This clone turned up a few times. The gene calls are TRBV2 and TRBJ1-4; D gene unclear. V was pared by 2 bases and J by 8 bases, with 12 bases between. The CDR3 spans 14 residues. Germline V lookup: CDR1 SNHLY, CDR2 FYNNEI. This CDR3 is CASSEQALFEKLFF. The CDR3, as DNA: TGTGCCAGCAGTGAACAGGCCCTGTTCGAAAAACTGTTTTTT.

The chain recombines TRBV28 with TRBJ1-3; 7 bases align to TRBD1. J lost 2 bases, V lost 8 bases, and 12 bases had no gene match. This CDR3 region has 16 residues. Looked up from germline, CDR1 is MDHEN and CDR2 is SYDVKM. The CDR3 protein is CASLRRGLVAGNTIYF. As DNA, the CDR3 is TGTGCCAGCTTAAGGAGGGGGCTGGTTGCTGGAAACACCATATATTTT.

The CDR3, as DNA: TGTGCCTGGAGTGCAGGGAAGACCGATACGCAGTATTTT. Protein sequence: CAWSAGKTDTQYF. This chain uses TRBV30 with TRBJ2-3, with D maybe TRBD1 (5 bases). The germline V gene encodes CDR1 GTSNPN and CDR2 SVGIG (reference sequence). This CDR3 comprises 13 residues. V was trimmed by 1 base and J by 6 bases, leaving 11 bases between them. Full variable domain (outside the CDR3, taken from reference TRBV30 and TRBJ2-3): SQTIHQWPATLVQPVGSPLSLECTVEGTSNPNLYWYRQAAGRGLQLLFYSVGIGQISSEVPQNLSASRPQDRQFILSSKKLLLSDSGFYLCAWSAGKTDTQYFGPGTRLTVL.

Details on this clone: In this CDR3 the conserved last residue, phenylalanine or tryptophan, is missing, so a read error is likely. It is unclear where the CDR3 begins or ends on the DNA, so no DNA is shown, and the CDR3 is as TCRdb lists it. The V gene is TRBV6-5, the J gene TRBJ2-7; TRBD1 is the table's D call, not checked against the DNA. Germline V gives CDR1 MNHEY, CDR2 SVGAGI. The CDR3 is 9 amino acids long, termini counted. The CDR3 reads CASSYAGSP.